A selection of T cell receptor beta chains follows, all from one sample in a study of cytomegalovirus exposure and HLA in healthy donors. Sequenced by immunoSEQ multiplex PCR; TCRdb stores in-frame clones only, minus some. The sample records tens of thousands of clones, roughly 72% being singletons. Sample: PBMCs. These receptors came from a woman between 45 and 60 years old in good health and CMV-seropositive. Both conserved end residues are part of each CDR3. Each record gives: clone size, J gene, V gene, D gene, CDR3 protein, CDR3 DNA. A D gene is named only where the DNA matches it firmly. Size tells how often a clone was seen (once, few, many) or the class of an expanded clone, and some rows leave it out.

clone size: once; J gene: TRBJ1-2; V gene: TRBV28; D gene: .; CDR3 protein: CASSLSGVGGYTF; CDR3 DNA: TGTGCCAGCAGTTTATCAGGGGTTGGTGGCTACACCTTC
clone size: .; J gene: TRBJ1-5; V gene: TRBV27; D gene: .; CDR3 protein: CASSLSAGINQPQHF; CDR3 DNA: TGTGCCAGCAGTTTAAGCGCAGGGATTAATCAGCCCCAGCATTTT
clone size: .; J gene: TRBJ1-2; V gene: TRBV6-1; D gene: .; CDR3 protein: CASSESGGGYGYTF; CDR3 DNA: TGTGCCAGCAGTGAATCGGGGGGGGGCTATGGCTACACCTTC
clone size: .; J gene: TRBJ2-5; V gene: TRBV19; D gene: TRBD2; CDR3 protein: CASSKRGGVQETQYF; CDR3 DNA: TGTGCCAGTAGTAAGCGGGGGGGCGTACAAGAGACCCAGTACTTC
clone size: .; J gene: TRBJ2-5; V gene: TRBV5-1; D gene: TRBD2; CDR3 protein: CASSSSGGRETQYF; CDR3 DNA: TGCGCCAGCAGCTCTAGCGGGGGGAGGGAGACCCAGTACTTC
clone size: .; J gene: TRBJ1-2; V gene: TRBV9; D gene: TRBD1; CDR3 protein: CASSGEDRANYGYTF; CDR3 DNA: TGTGCCAGCAGCGGGGAGGACAGGGCTAACTATGGCTACACCTTC
clone size: .; J gene: TRBJ2-2; V gene: TRBV5-1; D gene: .; CDR3 protein: CASSFSSGGELFF; CDR3 DNA: TGCGCCAGCAGCTTTAGCAGTGGCGGGGAGCTGTTTTTT
clone size: .; J gene: TRBJ2-1; V gene: TRBV12-5; D gene: .; CDR3 protein: CASGLASIDEQFF; CDR3 DNA: TGTGCTAGTGGTTTGGCTAGCATCGATGAGCAGTTCTTC
clone size: .; J gene: TRBJ1-4; V gene: TRBV7-2; D gene: .; CDR3 protein: CASSPREGGAREKLFF; CDR3 DNA: TGTGCCAGCAGCCCCCGGGAGGGGGGGGCGAGGGAAAAACTGTTTTTT
clone size: few; J gene: TRBJ2-7; V gene: TRBV7-6; D gene: TRBD2; CDR3 protein: CASSLVYASGSGEQYF; CDR3 DNA: TGTGCCAGCAGCTTAGTGTATGCTAGCGGGAGTGGAGAGCAGTACTTC
clone size: .; J gene: TRBJ2-3; V gene: TRBV19; D gene: TRBD2; CDR3 protein: CASRRGIDTQYF; CDR3 DNA: TGTGCCAGCCGGCGGGGGATAGATACGCAGTATTTT
clone size: few; J gene: TRBJ2-2; V gene: TRBV4-2; D gene: TRBD2; CDR3 protein: CASSQNIAGSTTGELFF; CDR3 DNA: TGTGCCAGCAGCCAAAATATAGCGGGGAGTACCACCGGGGAGCTGTTTTTT
clone size: .; J gene: TRBJ2-5; V gene: TRBV11-1; D gene: .; CDR3 protein: CASSSGYQETQYF; CDR3 DNA: TGTGCCAGCAGCTCAGGGTACCAAGAGACCCAGTACTTC
clone size: .; J gene: TRBJ2-7; V gene: TRBV5-5; D gene: .; CDR3 protein: CASSPSGTSYEQYF; CDR3 DNA: TGTGCCAGCAGCCCTTCCGGGACATCCTACGAGCAGTACTTC
clone size: .; J gene: TRBJ1-5; V gene: TRBV7-8; D gene: TRBD1; CDR3 protein: CASSPVPGQVYSNQPQHF; CDR3 DNA: TGTGCCAGCAGCCCCGTCCCGGGACAGGTATATAGCAATCAGCCCCAGCATTTT
clone size: few; J gene: TRBJ1-5; V gene: TRBV18; D gene: .; CDR3 protein: CASSIQGGVSQPQHF; CDR3 DNA: TGTGCCAGCTCAATCCAGGGAGGCGTAAGTCAGCCCCAGCATTTT
clone size: .; J gene: TRBJ1-5; V gene: TRBV28; D gene: .; CDR3 protein: CASRGGYSNQPQHF; CDR3 DNA: TGTGCCAGCAGGGGAGGGTACAGCAATCAGCCCCAGCATTTT
clone size: .; J gene: TRBJ1-1; V gene: TRBV20-1; D gene: .; CDR3 protein: CSASRNREAFF; CDR3 DNA: TGCAGTGCTAGCCGCAACAGGGAGGCTTTCTTT
clone size: .; J gene: TRBJ1-6; V gene: TRBV5-6; D gene: TRBD1; CDR3 protein: CASSYQTGTGSPLHF; CDR3 DNA: TGTGCCAGCAGCTATCAGACAGGGACAGGATCACCCCTCCACTTT
clone size: .; J gene: TRBJ1-5; V gene: TRBV4-2; D gene: .; CDR3 protein: CASSQDNYSNQPQHF; CDR3 DNA: TGTGCCAGCAGCCAAGATAATTATAGCAATCAGCCCCAGCATTTT
clone size: .; J gene: TRBJ2-1; V gene: TRBV5-1; D gene: TRBD2; CDR3 protein: CASSFSGSRDEQFF; CDR3 DNA: TGCGCCAGCAGCTTTAGCGGGAGTCGCGATGAGCAGTTCTTC
clone size: .; J gene: TRBJ1-4; V gene: TRBV4-3; D gene: .; CDR3 protein: CASSQEARGEKLFF; CDR3 DNA: TGCGCCAGCAGCCAAGAGGCCAGGGGCGAAAAACTGTTTTTT
clone size: .; J gene: TRBJ2-1; V gene: TRBV7-7; D gene: .; CDR3 protein: CAIGGGLGRNEQFF; CDR3 DNA: TGTGCTATCGGGGGCGGTCTCGGGAGGAATGAGCAGTTCTTC
clone size: once; J gene: TRBJ2-3; V gene: TRBV5-1; D gene: .; CDR3 protein: CASSFSGVTDTQYF; CDR3 DNA: TGCGCCAGCAGCTTTAGTGGAGTCACAGATACGCAGTATTTT
clone size: .; J gene: TRBJ2-2; V gene: TRBV7-2; D gene: .; CDR3 protein: CASSPGSGWTGELFF; CDR3 DNA: TGTGCCAGCAGCCCCGGATCAGGGTGGACCGGGGAGCTGTTTTTT
clone size: .; J gene: TRBJ1-4; V gene: TRBV18; D gene: .; CDR3 protein: CASSTTAANEKLFF; CDR3 DNA: TGTGCCAGCTCAACGACAGCAGCTAATGAAAAACTGTTTTTT
clone size: .; J gene: TRBJ1-5; V gene: TRBV15; D gene: TRBD1; CDR3 protein: CATSRDRGYGTVYNQPQHF; CDR3 DNA: TGTGCCACCAGCAGAGATAGGGGGTATGGGACAGTCTACAATCAGCCCCAGCATTTT
clone size: .; J gene: TRBJ1-5; V gene: TRBV6-6; D gene: .; CDR3 protein: CASTAQTLNSNQPQHF; CDR3 DNA: TGTGCCAGCACGGCCCAGACATTGAATAGCAATCAGCCCCAGCATTTT
clone size: .; J gene: TRBJ1-1; V gene: TRBV5-4; D gene: .; CDR3 protein: CASSLGSRFMNTEAFF; CDR3 DNA: TGTGCCAGCAGCTTGGGGTCGAGGTTCATGAACACTGAAGCTTTCTTT